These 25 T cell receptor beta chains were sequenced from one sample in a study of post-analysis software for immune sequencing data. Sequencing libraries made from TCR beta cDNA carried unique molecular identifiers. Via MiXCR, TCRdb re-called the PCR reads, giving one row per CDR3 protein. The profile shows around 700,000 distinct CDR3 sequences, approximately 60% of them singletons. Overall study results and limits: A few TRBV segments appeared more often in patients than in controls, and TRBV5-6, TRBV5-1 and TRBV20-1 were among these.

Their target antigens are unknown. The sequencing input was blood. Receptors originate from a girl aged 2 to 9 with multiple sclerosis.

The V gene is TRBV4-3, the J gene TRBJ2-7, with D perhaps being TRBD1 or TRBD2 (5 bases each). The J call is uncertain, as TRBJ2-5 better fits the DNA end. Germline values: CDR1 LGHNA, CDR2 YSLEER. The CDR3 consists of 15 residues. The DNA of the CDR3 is TGCGCCAGCAGCCAATCCCGGGGCAGGCGCGAGACCCAGTACTTC. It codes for CASSQSRGRRETQYF.

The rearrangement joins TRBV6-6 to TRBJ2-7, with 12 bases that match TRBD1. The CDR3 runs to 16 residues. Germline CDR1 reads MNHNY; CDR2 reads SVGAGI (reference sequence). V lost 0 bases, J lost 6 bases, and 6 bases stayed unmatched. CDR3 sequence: CASSYSSRDRGLEQYF. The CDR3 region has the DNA TGTGCCAGCAGTTACTCGAGTCGGGACAGGGGGCTCGAGCAGTACTTC.

In DNA, the CDR3 is TGTGCCAGCAGTCACAGACTTACCTACGAGCAGTACTTC. This codes for CASSHRLTYEQYF. The chain joins TRBV6-2 or TRBV6-3 to TRBJ2-7; D remains unclear. Germline assignment: CDR1 MNHEY and CDR2 SVGEGT. The CDR3 extends over 13 amino acids. Trimming pared 5 bases from V and 2 bases from J, leaving 10 bases between.

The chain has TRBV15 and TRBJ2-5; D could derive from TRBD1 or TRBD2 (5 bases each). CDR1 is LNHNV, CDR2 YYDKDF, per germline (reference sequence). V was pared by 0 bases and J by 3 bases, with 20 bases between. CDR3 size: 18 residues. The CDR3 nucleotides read TGTGCCACCAGCAGAGATTGGGGGACCGGGACCAAAAAAGAGACCCAGTACTTC. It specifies CATSRDWGTGTKKETQYF.

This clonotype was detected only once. For the CDR3, the DNA is TGTGCCACCAGCGGGGGTGATGAAGCTTTCTTT. It yields the protein CATSGGDEAFF. This chain joins TRBV15 and TRBJ1-1; perhaps TRBD1 as D (5 bases). V dropped 5 bases and J dropped 7 bases, with 8 bases sitting between them. CDR1 LNHNV and CDR2 YYDKDF come from the germline V gene (reference sequence). This CDR3 region has 11 residues.

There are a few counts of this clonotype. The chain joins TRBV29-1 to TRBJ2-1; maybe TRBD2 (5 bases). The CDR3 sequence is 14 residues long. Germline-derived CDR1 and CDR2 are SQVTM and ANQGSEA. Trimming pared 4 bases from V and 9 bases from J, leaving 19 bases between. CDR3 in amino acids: CSVVCPYGVCEQFF. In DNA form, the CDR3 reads TGCAGCGTTGTATGTCCGTACGGGGTCTGTGAGCAGTTCTTC.

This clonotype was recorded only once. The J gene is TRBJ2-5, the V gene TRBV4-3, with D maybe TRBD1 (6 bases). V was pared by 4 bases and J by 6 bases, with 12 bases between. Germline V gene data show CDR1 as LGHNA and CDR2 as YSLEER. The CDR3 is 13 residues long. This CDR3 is CASSPDRIQTQYF. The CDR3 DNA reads TGCGCCAGCAGCCCCGACAGGATACAGACCCAGTACTTC.

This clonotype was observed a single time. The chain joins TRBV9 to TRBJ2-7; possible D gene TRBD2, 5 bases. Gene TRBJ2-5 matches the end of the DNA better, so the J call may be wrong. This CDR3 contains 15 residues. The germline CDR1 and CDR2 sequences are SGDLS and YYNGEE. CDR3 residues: CASSVEGRGQETQYF. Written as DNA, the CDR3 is TGTGCCAGCAGCGTAGAGGGCAGAGGGCAAGAGACCCAGTACTTC.

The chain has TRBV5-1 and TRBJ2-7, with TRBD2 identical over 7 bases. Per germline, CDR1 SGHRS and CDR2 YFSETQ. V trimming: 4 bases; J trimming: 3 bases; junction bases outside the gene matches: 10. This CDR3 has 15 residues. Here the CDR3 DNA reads TGCGCCAGCAGCACTGAGCGGGGAGTGGGCTACGAGCAGTACTTC. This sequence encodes CASSTERGVGYEQYF.

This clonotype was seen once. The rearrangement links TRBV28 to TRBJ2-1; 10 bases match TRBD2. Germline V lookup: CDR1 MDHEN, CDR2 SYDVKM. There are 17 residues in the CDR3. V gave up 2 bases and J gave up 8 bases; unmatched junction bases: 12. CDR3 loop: CASSLLSSGGASYEQFF. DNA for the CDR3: TGTGCCAGCAGTTTACTCTCTAGCGGGGGAGCAAGTTATGAGCAGTTCTTC. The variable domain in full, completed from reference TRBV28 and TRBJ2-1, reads DVKVTQSSRYLVKRTGEKVFLECVQDMDHENMFWYRQDPGLGLRLIYFSYDVKMKEKGDIPEGYSVSREKKERFSLILESASTNQTSMYLCASSLLSSGGASYEQFFGPGTRLTVL.

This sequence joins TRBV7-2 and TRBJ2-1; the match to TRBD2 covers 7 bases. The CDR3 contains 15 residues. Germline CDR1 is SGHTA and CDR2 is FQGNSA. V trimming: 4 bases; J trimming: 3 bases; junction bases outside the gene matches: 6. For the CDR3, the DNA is TGTGCCAGCAGCTCCGCGGGGGTCCACTACAATGAGCAGTTCTTC. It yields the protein CASSSAGVHYNEQFF.

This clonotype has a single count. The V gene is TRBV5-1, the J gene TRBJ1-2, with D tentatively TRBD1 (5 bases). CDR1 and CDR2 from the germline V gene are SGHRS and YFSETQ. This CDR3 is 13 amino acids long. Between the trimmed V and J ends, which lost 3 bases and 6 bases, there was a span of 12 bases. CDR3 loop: CASSWRQMDGYTF. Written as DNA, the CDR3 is TGCGCCAGCAGCTGGCGACAGATGGATGGCTACACCTTC.

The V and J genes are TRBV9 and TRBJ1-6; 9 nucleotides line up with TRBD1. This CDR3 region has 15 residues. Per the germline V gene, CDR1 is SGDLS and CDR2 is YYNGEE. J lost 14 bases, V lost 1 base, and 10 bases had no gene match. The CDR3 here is CASSVTTGGQGALHF. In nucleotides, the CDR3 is TGTGCCAGCAGCGTAACAACAGGGGGCCAAGGGGCCCTCCACTTT.

The DNA of the CDR3 is TGTGCCAGCAGGTCACGAGCGGGAGGGGTCTACGAGCAGTACTTC. Its translation: CASRSRAGGVYEQYF. V usage is TRBV11-2 and J usage is TRBJ2-7, with 10 positions matching TRBD2. This CDR3 comprises 15 residues. Per the germline V gene, CDR1 is SGHAT and CDR2 is FQNNGV. The V gene end was trimmed by 6 bases and the J gene end by 3 bases; junction bases not matched to a gene: 8.

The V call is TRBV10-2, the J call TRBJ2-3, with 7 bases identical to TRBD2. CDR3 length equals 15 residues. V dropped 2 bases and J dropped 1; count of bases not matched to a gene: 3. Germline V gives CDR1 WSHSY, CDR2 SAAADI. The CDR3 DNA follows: TGCGCCAGCAGTGAGAGGGGAGGGGGCACAGATACGCAGTATTTT. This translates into CASSERGGGTDTQYF.

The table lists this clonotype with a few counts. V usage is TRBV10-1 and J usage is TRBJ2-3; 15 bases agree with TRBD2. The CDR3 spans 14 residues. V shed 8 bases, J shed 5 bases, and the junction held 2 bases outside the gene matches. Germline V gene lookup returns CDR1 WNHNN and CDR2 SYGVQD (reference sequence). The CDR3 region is CASSGLAGGDTQYF. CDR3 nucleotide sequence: TGCGCCAGCTCGGGACTAGCGGGGGGAGATACGCAGTATTTT.

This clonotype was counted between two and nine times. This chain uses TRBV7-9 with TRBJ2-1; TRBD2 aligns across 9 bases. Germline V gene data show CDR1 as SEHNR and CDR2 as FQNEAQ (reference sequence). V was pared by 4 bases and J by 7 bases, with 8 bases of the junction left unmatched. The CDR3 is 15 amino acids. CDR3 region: CASSSSGTVVNEQFF. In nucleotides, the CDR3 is TGTGCCAGCAGCTCTAGCGGGACAGTCGTAAATGAGCAGTTCTTC.

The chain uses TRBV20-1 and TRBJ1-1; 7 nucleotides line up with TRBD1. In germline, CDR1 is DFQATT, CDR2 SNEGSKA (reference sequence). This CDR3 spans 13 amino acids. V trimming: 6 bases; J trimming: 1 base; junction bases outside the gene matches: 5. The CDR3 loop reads CSAQYRGNTEAFF. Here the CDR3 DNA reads TGCAGTGCCCAGTACAGGGGGAACACTGAAGCTTTCTTT.

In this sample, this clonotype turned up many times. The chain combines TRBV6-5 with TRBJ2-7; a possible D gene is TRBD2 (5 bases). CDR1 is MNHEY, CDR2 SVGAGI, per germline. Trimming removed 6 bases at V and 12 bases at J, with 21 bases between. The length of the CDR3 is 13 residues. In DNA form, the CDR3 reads TGTGCCAGCAGACATGGGCAGCACGAGGGTGCGTACTTC. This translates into CASRHGQHEGAYF.

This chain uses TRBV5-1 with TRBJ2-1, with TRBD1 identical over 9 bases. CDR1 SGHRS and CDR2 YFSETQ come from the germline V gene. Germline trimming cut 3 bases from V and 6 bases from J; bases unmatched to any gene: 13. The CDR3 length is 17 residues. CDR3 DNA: TGCGCCAGCAGCTCCCCGGGACAGGGAAAAGTGTCCAATGAGCAGTTCTTC. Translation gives CASSSPGQGKVSNEQFF.

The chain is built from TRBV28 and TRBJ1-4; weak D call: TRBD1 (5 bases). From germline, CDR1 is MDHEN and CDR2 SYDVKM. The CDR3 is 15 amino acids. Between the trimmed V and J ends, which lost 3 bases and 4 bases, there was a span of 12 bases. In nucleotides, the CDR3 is TGTGCCAGCAGTTTCGGGGCAACGGATAATGAAAAACTGTTTTTT. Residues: CASSFGATDNEKLFF. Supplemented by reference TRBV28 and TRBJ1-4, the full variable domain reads DVKVTQSSRYLVKRTGEKVFLECVQDMDHENMFWYRQDPGLGLRLIYFSYDVKMKEKGDIPEGYSVSREKKERFSLILESASTNQTSMYLCASSFGATDNEKLFFGSGTQLSVL.

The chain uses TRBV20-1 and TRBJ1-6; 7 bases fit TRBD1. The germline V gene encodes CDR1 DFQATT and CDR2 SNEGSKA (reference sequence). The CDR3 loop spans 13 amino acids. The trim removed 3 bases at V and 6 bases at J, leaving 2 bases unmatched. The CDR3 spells CSASGDSNSPLHF. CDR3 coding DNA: TGCAGTGCTAGTGGGGACAGTAATTCACCCCTCCACTTT.

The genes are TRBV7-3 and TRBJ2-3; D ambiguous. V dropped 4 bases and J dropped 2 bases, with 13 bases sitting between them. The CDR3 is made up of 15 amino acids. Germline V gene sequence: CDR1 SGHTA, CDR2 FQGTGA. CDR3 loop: CASSSNRLSTDTQYF. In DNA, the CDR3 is TGTGCCAGCAGCTCCAATCGCCTGTCCACAGATACGCAGTATTTT. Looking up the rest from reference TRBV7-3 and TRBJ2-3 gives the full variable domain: GAGVSQTPSNKVTEKGKYVELRCDPISGHTALYWYRQSLGQGPEFLIYFQGTGAADDSGLPNDRFFAVRPEGSVSTLKIQRTERGDSAVYLCASSSNRLSTDTQYFGPGTRLTVL.

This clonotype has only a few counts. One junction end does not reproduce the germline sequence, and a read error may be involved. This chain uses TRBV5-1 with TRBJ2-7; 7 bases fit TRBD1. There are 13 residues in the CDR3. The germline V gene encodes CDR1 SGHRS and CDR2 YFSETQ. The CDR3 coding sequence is TGTGCCAGCAGCTCGACAGGGTTCCACGAGCAGGACTTC. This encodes CASSSTGFHEQDF.

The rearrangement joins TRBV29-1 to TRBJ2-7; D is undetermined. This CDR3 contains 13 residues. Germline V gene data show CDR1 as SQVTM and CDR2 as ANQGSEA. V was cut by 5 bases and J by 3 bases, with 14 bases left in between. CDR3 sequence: CSVQIGGNYEQYF. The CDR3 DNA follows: TGCAGCGTTCAGATAGGTGGGAACTACGAGCAGTACTTC.